The 14 T cell receptor beta chains below come from one sample, sequenced in a study of T cell clusters in autoimmune cytopenias. Each sample's input was roughly 270 ng genomic DNA, 35,000 to 40,000 genome equivalents. Multiplex touch-down PCR amplified TRB using TRB-A and TRB-B pools in one tube. TCRdb reanalyzed the multiplex PCR reads and collapses them to one entry per CDR3 protein, without DNA. In total, the table holds roughly 16,000 distinct CDR3 sequences. These data were also filed under a second study, of T cell repertoires in aging, cancer and after chemotherapy.

The sequenced sample consisted of peripheral blood. The source is a human donor in good health.

CDR3 in amino acids: CASSDQISVADTQYF. The V and J genes are TRBV6-6 and TRBJ2-3. CDR1 and CDR2 from the germline V gene are MNHNY and SVGAGI (reference sequence). This CDR3 contains 15 residues.

The chain links TRBV5-4 to TRBJ1-2. This CDR3 spans 15 amino acids. Germline CDR1 SGHNT, CDR2 YYREEE (reference sequence). This CDR3 reads CASSLKLRDNYGYTF.

This rearrangement joins TRBV19 to TRBJ2-1; TCRdb designates TRBD2, a call that cannot be tested without DNA. This CDR3 region has 16 residues. CDR1 LNHDA and CDR2 SQIVND come from the germline V gene (reference sequence). The chain's CDR3 is CASSIAGTSGTYEQFF. The variable domain in full, completed from reference TRBV19 and TRBJ2-1, reads DGGITQSPKYLFRKEGQNVTLSCEQNLNHDAMYWYRQDPGQGLRLIYYSQIVNDFQKGDIAEGYSVSREKKESFPLTVTSAQKNPTAFYLCASSIAGTSGTYEQFFGPGTRLTVL.

The chain employs TRBV27 and TRBJ1-1; TCRdb indicates TRBD1, and absent DNA this call remains unverified. CDR3 size: 13 residues. Germline-derived CDR1 and CDR2 are MNHEY and SMNVEV (reference sequence). CDR3 amino acids: CASGGGGSTEAFF.

In terms of frequency, this clonotype is medium-sized (0.01 to 0.1%). The genes are TRBV6-2 or TRBV6-3 and TRBJ2-1. Germline loops: CDR1 MNHEY, CDR2 SVGEGT. This CDR3 is built from 12 residues. CDR3: CATRGSYNEQFF.

CDR3 residues: CASNQGDGPGYTF. V is TRBV12-3 or TRBV12-4 and J is TRBJ1-2; TCRdb gives TRBD1 as the D gene, but with no DNA this cannot be confirmed. This CDR3 region has 13 residues.

This CDR3 is CASSLLADSYNEQFF. The gene calls are TRBV6-5 and TRBJ2-1; the D call from TCRdb, TRBD2, cannot be confirmed without DNA. Germline values: CDR1 MNHEY, CDR2 SVGAGI. The CDR3 length is 15 residues.

The chain recombines TRBV30 with TRBJ2-2; TCRdb names TRBD2, which stays unverified in the absence of DNA. This CDR3 is built from 15 residues. Germline V gives CDR1 GTSNPN, CDR2 SVGIG (reference sequence). The CDR3 loop reads CAFGTSGANTGELFF.

The chain has TRBV5-4 and TRBJ2-1. Germline V CDR1 and CDR2: SGHNT, YYREEE (reference sequence). The CDR3 contains 15 residues. CDR3 region: CASSAPGISYNEQFF.

CDR3 amino acids: CASSEAGGSGANYGYTF. The chain recombines TRBV6-1 with TRBJ1-2. There are 17 residues in the CDR3. Germline V CDR1 and CDR2: MNHNS, SASEGT.

The chain combines TRBV27 with TRBJ2-3; TCRdb indicates TRBD2, and absent DNA this call remains unverified. CDR3 length: 15 amino acids. Germline lookup yields CDR1 MNHEY and CDR2 SMNVEV (reference sequence). The CDR3 sequence: CASQPSRVRSDTQYF.

The chain joins TRBV5-6 to TRBJ2-7. The CDR3 consists of 12 residues. From germline, CDR1 is SGHDT and CDR2 YYEEEE. The CDR3 sequence is CASSLAIGEQYF.

The rearrangement joins TRBV7-6 to TRBJ2-3; the TCRdb D gene call, TRBD2, has no DNA to confirm it. Per the germline V gene, CDR1 is SGHVS and CDR2 is FNYEAQ. CDR3 size: 15 residues. The CDR3: CASSSSGRAGDTQYF.

The CDR3 region is CASSDSGLSGTEAFF. The genes are TRBV6-5 and TRBJ1-1. The germline V gene encodes CDR1 MNHEY and CDR2 SVGAGI. The CDR3 spans 15 residues.